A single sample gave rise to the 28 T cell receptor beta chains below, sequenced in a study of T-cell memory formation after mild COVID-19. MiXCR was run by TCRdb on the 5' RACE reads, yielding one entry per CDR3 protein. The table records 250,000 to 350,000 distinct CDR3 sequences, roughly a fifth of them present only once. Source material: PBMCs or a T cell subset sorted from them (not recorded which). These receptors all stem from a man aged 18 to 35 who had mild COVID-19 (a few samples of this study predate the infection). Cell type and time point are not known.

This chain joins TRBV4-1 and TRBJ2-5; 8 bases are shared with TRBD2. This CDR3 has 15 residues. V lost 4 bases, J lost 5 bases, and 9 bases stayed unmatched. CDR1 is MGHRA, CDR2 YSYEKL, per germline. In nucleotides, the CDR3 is TGCGCCAGCAGCCTCTCGGGGGGGCGCGGGGAGACCCAGTACTTC. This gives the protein CASSLSGGRGETQYF.

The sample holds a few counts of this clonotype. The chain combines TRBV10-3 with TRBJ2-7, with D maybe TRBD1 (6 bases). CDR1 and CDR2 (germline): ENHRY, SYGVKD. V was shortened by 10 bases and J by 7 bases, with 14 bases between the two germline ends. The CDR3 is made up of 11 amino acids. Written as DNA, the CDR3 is TGTGCCACCCAGGGGTCGGGGGAGCAGTACGTC. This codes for CATQGSGEQYV.

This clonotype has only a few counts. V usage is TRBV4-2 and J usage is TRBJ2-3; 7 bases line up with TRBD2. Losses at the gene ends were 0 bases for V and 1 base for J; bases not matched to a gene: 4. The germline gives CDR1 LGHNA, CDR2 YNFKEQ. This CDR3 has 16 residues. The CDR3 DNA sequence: TGTGCCAGCAGCCAAGATACTAGCGAGGGCACAGATACGCAGTATTTT. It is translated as CASSQDTSEGTDTQYF.

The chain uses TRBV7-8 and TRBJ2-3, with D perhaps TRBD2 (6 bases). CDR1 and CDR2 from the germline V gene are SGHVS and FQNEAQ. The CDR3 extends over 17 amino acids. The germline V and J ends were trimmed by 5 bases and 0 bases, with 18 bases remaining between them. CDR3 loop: CASSDYGGVLSTDTQYF. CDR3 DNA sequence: TGTGCCAGCAGCGACTACGGCGGGGTCCTAAGCACAGATACGCAGTATTTT.

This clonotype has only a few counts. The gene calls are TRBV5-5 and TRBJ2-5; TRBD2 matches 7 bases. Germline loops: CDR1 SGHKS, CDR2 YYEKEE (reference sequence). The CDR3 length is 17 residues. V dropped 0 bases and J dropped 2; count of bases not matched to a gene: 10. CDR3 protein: CASSLGAAGPIQETQYF. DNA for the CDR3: TGTGCCAGCAGCTTGGGGGCAGCGGGGCCCATACAAGAGACCCAGTACTTC. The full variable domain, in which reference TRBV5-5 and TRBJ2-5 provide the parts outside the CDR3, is DAGVTQSPTHLIKTRGQQVTLRCSPISGHKSVSWYQQVLGQGPQFIFQYYEKEERGRGNFPDRFSARQFPNYSSELNVNALLLGDSALYLCASSLGAAGPIQETQYFGPGTRLLVL.

CDR3 DNA sequence: TGTGCCAGCAGCTTAGTCGGGACTAGCGGGGGCAATGAGCAGTTCTTC. This translates into CASSLVGTSGGNEQFF. The chain has TRBV7-2 and TRBJ2-1; 14 bases agree with TRBD2. V shed 1 base and J 6 bases; nucleotides not matched to a gene: 2. This CDR3 has 16 residues. From germline, CDR1 is SGHTA and CDR2 FQGNSA. The full variable domain, completed using reference TRBV7-2 and TRBJ2-1, is GAGVSQSPSNKVTEKGKDVELRCDPISGHTALYWYRQSLGQGLEFLIYFQGNSAPDKSGLPSDRFSAERTGGSVSTLTIQRTQQEDSAVYLCASSLVGTSGGNEQFFGPGTRLTVL.

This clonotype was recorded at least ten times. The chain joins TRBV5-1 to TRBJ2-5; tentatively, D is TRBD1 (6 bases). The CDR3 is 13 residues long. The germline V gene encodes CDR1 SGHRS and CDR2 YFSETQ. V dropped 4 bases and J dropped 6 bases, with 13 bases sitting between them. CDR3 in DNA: TGCGCCAGCAGCCCTGGGACACGGAAGACCCAGTACTTC. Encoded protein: CASSPGTRKTQYF.

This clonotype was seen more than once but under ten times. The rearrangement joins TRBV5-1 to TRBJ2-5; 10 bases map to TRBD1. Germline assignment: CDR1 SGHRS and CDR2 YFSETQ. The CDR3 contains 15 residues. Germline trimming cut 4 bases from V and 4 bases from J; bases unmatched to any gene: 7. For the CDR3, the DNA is TGCGCCAGCAGCCCCGGGACAGGGGACGGAGAGACCCAGTACTTC. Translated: CASSPGTGDGETQYF.

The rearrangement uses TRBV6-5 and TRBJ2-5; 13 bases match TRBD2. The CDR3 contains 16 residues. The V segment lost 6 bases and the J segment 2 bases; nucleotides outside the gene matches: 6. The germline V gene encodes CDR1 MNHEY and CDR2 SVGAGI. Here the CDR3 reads CASRILAGGNQETQYF. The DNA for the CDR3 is TGTGCCAGCAGAATACTAGCGGGGGGGAATCAAGAGACCCAGTACTTC.

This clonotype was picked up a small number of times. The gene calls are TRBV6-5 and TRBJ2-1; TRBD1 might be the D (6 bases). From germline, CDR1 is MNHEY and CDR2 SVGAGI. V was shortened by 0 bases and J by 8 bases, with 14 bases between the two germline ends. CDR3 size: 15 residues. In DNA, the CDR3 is TGTGCCAGCAGTTACTCGACAGGCGATTTCCATGAGCAGTTCTTC. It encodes CASSYSTGDFHEQFF.

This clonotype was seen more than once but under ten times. DNA for the CDR3: TGTGCCAGCAGTTCACTGGCGGGGAGCTCCTACGAGCAGTACTTC. Protein: CASSSLAGSSYEQYF. The rearrangement uses TRBV6-6 and TRBJ2-7, with D tentatively TRBD2 (6 bases). The CDR3 totals 15 residues. Germline CDR1 is MNHNY and CDR2 is SVGAGI (reference sequence). V shed 4 bases and J shed 0 bases, with 13 bases lying between them.

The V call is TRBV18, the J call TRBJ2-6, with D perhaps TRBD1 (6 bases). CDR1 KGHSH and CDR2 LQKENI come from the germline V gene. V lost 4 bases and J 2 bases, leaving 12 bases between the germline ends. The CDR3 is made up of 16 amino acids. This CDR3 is CASSLRGSAGANVLTF. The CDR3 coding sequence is TGTGCCAGCTCACTAAGGGGGTCGGCTGGGGCCAACGTCCTGACTTTC.

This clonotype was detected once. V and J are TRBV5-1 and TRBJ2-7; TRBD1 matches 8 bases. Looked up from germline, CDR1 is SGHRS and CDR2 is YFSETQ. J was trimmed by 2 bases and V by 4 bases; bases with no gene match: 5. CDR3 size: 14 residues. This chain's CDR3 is CASSTGQGPYEQYV. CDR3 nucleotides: TGCGCCAGCAGCACCGGACAGGGTCCCTACGAGCAGTACGTC.

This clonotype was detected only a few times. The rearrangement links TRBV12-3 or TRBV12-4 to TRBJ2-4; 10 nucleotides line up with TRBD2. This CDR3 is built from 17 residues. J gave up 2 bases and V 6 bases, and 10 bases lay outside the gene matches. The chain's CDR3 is CASRPSGGIKTKNIQYF. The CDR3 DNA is TGTGCCAGCAGACCTAGCGGGGGTATTAAAACCAAAAACATTCAGTACTTC.

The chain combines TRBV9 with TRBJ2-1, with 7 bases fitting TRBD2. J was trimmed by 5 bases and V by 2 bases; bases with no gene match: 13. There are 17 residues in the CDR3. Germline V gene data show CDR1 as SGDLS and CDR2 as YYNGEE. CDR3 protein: CASSVGLSGVGDNEQFF. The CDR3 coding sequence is TGTGCCAGCAGCGTTGGCCTGAGCGGGGTAGGGGACAATGAGCAGTTCTTC.

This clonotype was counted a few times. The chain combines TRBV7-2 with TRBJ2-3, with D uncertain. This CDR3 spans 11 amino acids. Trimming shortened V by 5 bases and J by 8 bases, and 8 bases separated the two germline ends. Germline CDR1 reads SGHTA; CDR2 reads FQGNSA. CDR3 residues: CASSLPGTQYF. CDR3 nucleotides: TGTGCCAGCAGCCTGCCGGGTACGCAGTATTTT.

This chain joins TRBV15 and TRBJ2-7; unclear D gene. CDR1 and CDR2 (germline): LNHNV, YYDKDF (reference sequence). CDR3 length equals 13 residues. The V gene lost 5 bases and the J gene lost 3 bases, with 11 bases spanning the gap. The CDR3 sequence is CATSLEIYYEQYF. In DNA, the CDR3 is TGTGCCACCAGCCTCGAAATCTACTACGAGCAGTACTTC.

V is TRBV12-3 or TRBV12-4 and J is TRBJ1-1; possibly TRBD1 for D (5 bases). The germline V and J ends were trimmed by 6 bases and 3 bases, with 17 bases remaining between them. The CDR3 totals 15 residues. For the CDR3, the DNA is TGTGCCAGCAGCCGTAGCCACCAGGGTGACACTGAAGCTTTCTTT. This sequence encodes CASSRSHQGDTEAFF.

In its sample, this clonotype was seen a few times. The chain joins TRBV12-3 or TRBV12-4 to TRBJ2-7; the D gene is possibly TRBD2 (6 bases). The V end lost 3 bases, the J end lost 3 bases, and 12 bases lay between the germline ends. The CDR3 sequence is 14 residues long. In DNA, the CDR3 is TGTGCCAGCAGTTTTGCGGGACCCCGCTACGAGCAGTACTTC. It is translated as CASSFAGPRYEQYF.

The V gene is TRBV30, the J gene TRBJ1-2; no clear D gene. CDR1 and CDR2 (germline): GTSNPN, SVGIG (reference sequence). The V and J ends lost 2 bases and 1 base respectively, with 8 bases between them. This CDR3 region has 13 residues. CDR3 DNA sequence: TGTGCCTGGAGTCAAAGCCTTAACTATGGCTACACCTTC. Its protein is CAWSQSLNYGYTF.

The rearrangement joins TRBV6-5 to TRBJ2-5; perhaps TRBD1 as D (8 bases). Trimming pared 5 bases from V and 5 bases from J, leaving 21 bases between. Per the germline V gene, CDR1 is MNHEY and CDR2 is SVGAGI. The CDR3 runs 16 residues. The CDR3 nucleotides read TGTGCCAGCAGTAAGCGGGACAGGCGTTCCGGGGAGACCCAGTACTTC. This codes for CASSKRDRRSGETQYF.

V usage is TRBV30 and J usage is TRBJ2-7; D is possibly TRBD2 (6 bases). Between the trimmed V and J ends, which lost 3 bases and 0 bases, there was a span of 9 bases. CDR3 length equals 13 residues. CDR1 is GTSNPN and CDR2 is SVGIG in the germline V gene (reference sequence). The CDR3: CAWRARGSYEQYF. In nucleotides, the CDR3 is TGTGCCTGGAGAGCGCGGGGCTCCTACGAGCAGTACTTC.

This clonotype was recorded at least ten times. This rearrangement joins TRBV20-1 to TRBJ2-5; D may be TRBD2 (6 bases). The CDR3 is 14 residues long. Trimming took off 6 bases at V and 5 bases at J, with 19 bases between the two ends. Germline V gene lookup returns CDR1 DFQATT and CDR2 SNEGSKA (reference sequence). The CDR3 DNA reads TGCAGTGCCCCCCCCCAGGGAGGAGAGGAGACCCAGTACTTC. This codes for CSAPPQGGEETQYF.

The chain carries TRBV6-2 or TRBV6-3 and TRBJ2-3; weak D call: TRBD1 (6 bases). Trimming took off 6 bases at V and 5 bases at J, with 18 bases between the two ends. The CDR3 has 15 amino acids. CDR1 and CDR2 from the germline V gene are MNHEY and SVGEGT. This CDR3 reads CASRGSTGQVDTQYF. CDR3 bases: TGTGCCAGCAGGGGGTCGACAGGCCAGGTAGATACGCAGTATTTT.

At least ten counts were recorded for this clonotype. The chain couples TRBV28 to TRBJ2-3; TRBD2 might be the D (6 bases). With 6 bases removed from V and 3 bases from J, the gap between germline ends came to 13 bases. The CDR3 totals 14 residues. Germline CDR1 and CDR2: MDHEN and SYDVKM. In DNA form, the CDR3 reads TGTGCCAGCAGCGGAGGGGTTTCAACAGATACGCAGTATTTT. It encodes CASSGGVSTDTQYF.

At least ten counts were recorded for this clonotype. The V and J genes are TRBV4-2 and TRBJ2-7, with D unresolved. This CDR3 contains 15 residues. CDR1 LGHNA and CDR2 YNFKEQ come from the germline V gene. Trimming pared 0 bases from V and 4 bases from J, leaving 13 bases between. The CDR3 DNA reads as TGTGCCAGCAGCCAAGATGGGAACGGGCCATACGAGCAGTACGTC. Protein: CASSQDGNGPYEQYV.

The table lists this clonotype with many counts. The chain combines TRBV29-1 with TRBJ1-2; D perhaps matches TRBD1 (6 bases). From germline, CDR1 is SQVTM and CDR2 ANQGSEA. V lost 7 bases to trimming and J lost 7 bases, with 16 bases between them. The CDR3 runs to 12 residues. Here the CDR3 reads CSGLQGPSGYTF. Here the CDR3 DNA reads TGCAGCGGCCTACAGGGCCCTAGTGGCTACACCTTC. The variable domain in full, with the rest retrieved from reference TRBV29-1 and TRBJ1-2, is SAVISQKPSRDICQRGTSLTIQCQVDSQVTMMFWYRQQPGQSLTLIATANQGSEATYESGFVIDKFPISRPNLTFSTLTVSNMSPEDSSIYLCSGLQGPSGYTFGSGTRLTVV.

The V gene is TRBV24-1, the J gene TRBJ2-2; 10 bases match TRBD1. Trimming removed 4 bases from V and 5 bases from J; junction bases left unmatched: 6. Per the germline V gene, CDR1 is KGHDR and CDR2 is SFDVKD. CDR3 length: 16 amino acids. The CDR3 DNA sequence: TGTGCCACCAGTGACGACAGGGGGCTTGGGACCGGGGAGCTGTTTTTT. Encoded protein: CATSDDRGLGTGELFF.